Listed below are T cell receptor beta chains from one sample, sequenced in a study of vaccination effects on CD4 cells after COVID-19. Antigens of these TCRs are unknown. Clones were sequenced by immunoSEQ multiplex PCR, and TCRdb holds only the in-frame ones, with some missing. The table shows approximately 78,000 clones, with roughly four fifths occurring only once. This specimen was CD4+ T cells from PBMCs cultured with HCoV-229E spike peptides, taken after COVID-19 vaccination. These receptors were obtained from a human donor who received a COVID-19 vaccine. Each CDR3 is given with its conserved first and last residue. The order of the fields is clone size, D gene, V gene, J gene, CDR3 protein, CDR3 DNA. D genes are given only for firm matches. Not every row has a clone size; where given, it reads once, few, many or a size class.

.,.,TRBV5-1,TRBJ2-6,CASSLAFGGRGANVLTF,TGCGCCAGCAGCTTGGCCTTCGGGGGCAGGGGGGCCAACGTCCTGACTTTC
.,.,TRBV24-1,TRBJ2-3,CATSPPGTSTDTQYF,TGTGCCACCAGTCCCCCCGGGACTAGCACAGATACGCAGTATTTT
.,.,TRBV3-1/TRBV3-2,TRBJ1-5,CASSQDKRQPQHF,TGTGCCAGCAGCCAAGATAAAAGGCAGCCCCAGCATTTT
.,TRBD1,TRBV9,TRBJ1-1,CASSVTGTGSFEAFF,TGTGCCAGCAGCGTGACCGGGACAGGGTCGTTTGAAGCTTTCTTT
.,.,TRBV2,TRBJ1-6,CASSEEEGANSPLHF,TGTGCCAGCAGTGAAGAGGAGGGTGCCAATTCACCCCTCCACTTT
.,.,TRBV18,TRBJ2-2,CASSPFIGAGYFSGELFF,TGTGCCAGCTCACCGTTTATTGGGGCGGGTTACTTTTCCGGGGAGCTGTTTTTT
.,.,TRBV4-3,TRBJ2-3,CASSQGNSGEDTQYF,TGCGCCAGCAGCCAAGGGAATAGCGGAGAAGATACGCAGTATTTT
.,TRBD2,TRBV2,TRBJ2-3,CASSELAGTPDTQYF,TGTGCCAGCAGTGAACTAGCGGGGACCCCAGATACGCAGTATTTT
.,.,TRBV30,TRBJ2-6,CAASQEGLSGANVLTF,TGTGCCGCCTCCCAAGAGGGGCTCTCTGGGGCCAACGTCCTGACTTTC
.,.,TRBV6-5,TRBJ1-3,CASSTQGISGNTIYF,TGTGCCAGCAGTACCCAGGGGATCTCTGGAAACACCATATATTTT
.,TRBD1,TRBV9,TRBJ2-2,CASSARQGDTGELFF,TGTGCCAGCAGCGCGAGGCAGGGGGACACCGGGGAGCTGTTTTTT
.,.,TRBV9,TRBJ2-3,CASSPSGGKTDTQYF,TGTGCCAGCAGCCCCTCGGGGGGCAAGACAGATACGCAGTATTTT
.,.,TRBV29-1,TRBJ2-2,CSVEVGSGTGELFF,TGCAGCGTTGAAGTGGGGAGCGGCACCGGGGAGCTGTTTTTT
.,TRBD1,TRBV10-3,TRBJ2-1,CAISESRDSPPYNEQFF,TGTGCCATCAGTGAGTCGAGGGACAGCCCTCCCTACAATGAGCAGTTCTTC
.,.,TRBV19,TRBJ2-2,CASSTTGTLTGELFF,TGTGCCAGTAGTACCACCGGGACACTCACCGGGGAGCTGTTTTTT
.,TRBD1,TRBV19,TRBJ1-3,CASSRTGETGNTIYF,TGTGCCAGTAGTAGAACAGGGGAAACTGGAAACACCATATATTTT
.,TRBD2,TRBV6-6,TRBJ2-6,CASRAGNGANVLTF,TGTGCCAGCAGAGCGGGGAACGGGGCCAACGTCCTGACTTTC
once,.,TRBV30,TRBJ1-4,CAWSSLVAKLFF,TGTGCCTGGAGCTCGCTGGTTGCAAAACTGTTTTTT
.,.,TRBV7-2,TRBJ1-5,CASSLVASNQPQHF,TGTGCCAGCAGCTTAGTGGCTAGCAATCAGCCCCAGCATTTT
.,.,TRBV20-1,TRBJ2-1,CSARSRAGEFF,TGCAGTGCTAGGAGTAGGGCCGGGGAGTTCTTC
.,.,TRBV7-2,TRBJ2-5,CASSLASRAETQYF,TGTGCCAGCAGCTTAGCGAGCAGGGCAGAGACCCAGTACTTC
.,TRBD1,TRBV19,TRBJ1-2,CASRPGQGASNYGYTF,TGTGCCAGTAGGCCGGGACAGGGGGCTTCTAACTATGGCTACACCTTC
.,TRBD1,TRBV18,TRBJ1-2,CASSPRGQGEGYTF,TGTGCCAGCTCACCTCGGGGACAGGGAGAGGGCTACACCTTC
.,TRBD1,TRBV2,TRBJ2-1,CASRGTGAWSYNEQFF,TGTGCCAGCAGGGGGACAGGGGCCTGGTCCTACAATGAGCAGTTCTTC
.,.,TRBV5-1,TRBJ1-2,CASSLVTPHYGYTF,TGCGCCAGCAGCTTGGTGACACCGCACTATGGCTACACCTTC
.,.,TRBV4-1,TRBJ2-3,CASSQGQLSSDTQYF,TGCGCCAGCAGCCAAGGGCAGCTTAGCTCAGATACGCAGTATTTT
.,.,TRBV11-2,TRBJ1-3,CASSSDHSGNTIYF,TGTGCCAGCAGCTCTGACCACTCTGGAAACACCATATATTTT